The table lists the clone carrying this T cell receptor (beta chain) with a few counts. This CDR3 has 16 amino acids. CDR1 and CDR2 (germline): SGDLS, YYNGEE. The use of a sample-barcoded 5' primer and a J-beta primer mix characterized a second PCR of about 6 to 12 cycles. One entry per CDR3 protein, called by TCRdb with MiXCR from the 5' RACE reads. This table has over a million distinct CDR3 sequences, 35% to 45% appearing once. The data originate from a study of blood T cells in healthy people across ages. Sequencing was done on a sample of blood. The chain uses TRBV9 and TRBJ2-4; 10 bases are shared with TRBD2. Near its end, the DNA agrees better with TRBJ2-7, so the J call may be wrong. This TCR came from a woman aged 18-29 years in good health. The CDR3: CASSFTSGTLSYEQYF. The CDR3 DNA sequence: TGTGCCAGCAGTTTTACTAGCGGGACCCTTTCCTACGAGCAGTACTTC.